The 27 T cell receptor beta chains given below trace back to one sample, sequenced in a study of OX40 agonist ivuxolimab in advanced cancers. Sequenced by immunoSEQ multiplex PCR; TCRdb stores in-frame clones only, minus some. Found here are around 80,000 clones, 88% of them singletons; the top ten hold more than 0.6%. The sequences come from CD4+ or CD8+ T cells sorted from blood, collected in a trial of the OX40 agonist ivuxolimab. All receptors derive from an adult with an advanced solid tumor such as melanoma, head and neck, liver or kidney cancer.

In this sample, this clone turned up a few times. The J gene is TRBJ1-1, the V gene TRBV6-5; no reliable D call. Trimming left V 4 bases short and J 6 bases short, with 6 bases between. The CDR3 totals 11 residues. Germline V gives CDR1 MNHEY, CDR2 SVGAGI. CDR3 sequence: CASSSQAEAFF. CDR3 bases: TGTGCCAGCAGTTCTCAAGCTGAAGCTTTCTTT.

The V and J genes are TRBV10-1 and TRBJ2-1; 9 bases are a match to TRBD2. This CDR3 comprises 16 residues. The germline V gene encodes CDR1 WNHNN and CDR2 SYGVQD (reference sequence). Germline trimming cut 0 bases from V and 7 bases from J; bases unmatched to any gene: 7. DNA for the CDR3: TGCGCCAGCAGTGAGTCTCGCGGGAGGGCGGGGAATGAGCAGTTCTTC. Encoded protein: CASSESRGRAGNEQFF.

The chain joins TRBV6-5 to TRBJ1-5; TRBD1 is a possible D gene (5 bases). This CDR3 region has 13 residues. Looked up from germline, CDR1 is MNHEY and CDR2 is SVGAGI. V was cut by 6 bases and J by 5 bases, with 11 bases left in between. CDR3 loop: CASSSGPYQPQHF. Written as DNA, the CDR3 is TGTGCCAGCAGCTCGGGGCCCTATCAGCCCCAGCATTTT.

CDR3: CASSPGGRAGEKLFF. The CDR3 coding sequence is TGTGCCAGCAGCCCAGGGGGGAGGGCGGGGGAAAAACTGTTTTTT. The chain combines TRBV5-4 with TRBJ1-4; 7 bases align to TRBD1. With V trimmed by 4 bases and J by 8 bases, 11 bases remained unmatched. The CDR3 runs 15 residues. Germline assignment: CDR1 SGHNT and CDR2 YYREEE (reference sequence).

This clone occurred a few times. The chain carries TRBV18 and TRBJ2-5, with 8 bases matching TRBD1. The germline V gene encodes CDR1 KGHSH and CDR2 LQKENI. The CDR3 spans 14 residues. The ends lost 4 bases at V and 1 base at J; junction bases unmatched: 2. The CDR3 here is CASSQGQVQETQYF. The DNA of the CDR3 is TGTGCCAGCTCACAGGGACAGGTCCAAGAGACCCAGTACTTC.

The chain couples TRBV30 to TRBJ1-5; a possible D gene is TRBD1 (6 bases). The germline gives CDR1 GTSNPN, CDR2 SVGIG (reference sequence). Between the trimmed V and J ends, which lost 0 bases and 6 bases, there was a span of 12 bases. The length of the CDR3 is 14 residues. CDR3 DNA sequence: TGTGCCTGGAGTGTCGGGGGCGTGGGTCAGCCCCAGCATTTT. It codes for CAWSVGGVGQPQHF.

This clone was seen a few times. The chain recombines TRBV15 with TRBJ1-2, with D tentatively TRBD1 (5 bases). V lost 1 base, J lost 7 bases, and 19 bases lay in between. The CDR3 contains 16 residues. The germline V gene has CDR1 LNHNV and CDR2 YYDKDF (reference sequence). CDR3 in amino acids: CATSRVIGGSLGGYTF. The CDR3 DNA reads as TGTGCCACCAGCAGAGTTATCGGGGGAAGTTTGGGTGGCTACACCTTC. The entire variable domain, with the rest obtained from reference TRBV15 and TRBJ1-2, is as follows: DAMVIQNPRYQVTQFGKPVTLSCSQTLNHNVMYWYQQKSSQAPKLLFHYYDKDFNNEADTPDNFQSRRPNTSFCFLDIRSPGLGDTAMYLCATSRVIGGSLGGYTFGSGTRLTVV.

This chain links TRBV19 with TRBJ2-5, with 8 nucleotides matching TRBD2. Trimming took 6 bases from V and 2 from J; bases not matched to a gene: 8. This CDR3 comprises 15 residues. Germline CDR1 LNHDA, CDR2 SQIVND (reference sequence). This CDR3 reads CASRALSGGQETQYF. CDR3 DNA: TGTGCCAGTAGGGCCTTAAGCGGGGGACAAGAGACCCAGTACTTC.

The rearrangement uses TRBV14 and TRBJ2-3, with D hard to call. CDR3 length: 14 residues. Germline values: CDR1 SGHDN, CDR2 FVKESK. Trimming took off 2 bases at V and 0 bases at J, with 6 bases between the two ends. CDR3 region: CASSQRLSTDTQYF. The CDR3, as DNA: TGTGCCAGCAGCCAACGGTTGAGCACAGATACGCAGTATTTT.

The gene calls are TRBV7-7 and TRBJ2-3, with D possibly matching TRBD2 (6 bases). CDR1 is SSHAT, CDR2 FNYEAQ, per germline (reference sequence). The V and J ends lost 0 bases and 0 bases respectively, with 7 bases between them. The CDR3 length is 15 residues. CDR3 sequence reads: CASSLAGGSTDTQYF. The CDR3 region has the DNA TGTGCCAGCAGCTTAGCGGGGGGAAGCACAGATACGCAGTATTTT. Looking up the rest from reference TRBV7-7 and TRBJ2-3 gives the full variable domain: GAGVSQSPRYKVTKRGQDVTLRCDPISSHATLYWYQQALGQGPEFLTYFNYEAQPDKSGLPSDRFSAERPEGSISTLTIQRTEQRDSAMYRCASSLAGGSTDTQYFGPGTRLTVL.

This sequence joins TRBV29-1 and TRBJ2-7, with TRBD2 matching 10 bases. Looked up from germline, CDR1 is SQVTM and CDR2 is ANQGSEA. The trim removed 5 bases at V and 4 bases at J, leaving 14 bases unmatched. This CDR3 has 16 amino acids. CDR3 DNA sequence: TGCAGCGTTCGCGGGCGGACTAGCGGAAGAAATTACGAGCAGTACTTC. It specifies CSVRGRTSGRNYEQYF.

The gene calls are TRBV7-2 and TRBJ2-5; TRBD1 is a possible D gene (6 bases). The V end lost 5 bases, the J end lost 5 bases, and 12 bases lay between the germline ends. This CDR3 is 13 amino acids long. Germline CDR1 and CDR2: SGHTA and FQGNSA. CDR3 amino acids: CASSKGGGETQYF. The CDR3 nucleotides read TGTGCCAGCAGCAAAGGGGGTGGGGAGACCCAGTACTTC. Complete variable domain (other parts from reference TRBV7-2 and TRBJ2-5): GAGVSQSPSNKVTEKGKDVELRCDPISGHTALYWYRQSLGQGLEFLIYFQGNSAPDKSGLPSDRFSAERTGGSVSTLTIQRTQQEDSAVYLCASSKGGGETQYFGPGTRLLVL.

This clone was detected once. This chain joins TRBV15 and TRBJ1-2; maybe TRBD1 (5 bases). Germline lookup yields CDR1 LNHNV and CDR2 YYDKDF (reference sequence). Trimming stripped 1 base from V and 4 bases from J, with 16 bases between. The CDR3 runs 16 residues. The CDR3 sequence: CATSRGDGGQGYGYTF. The DNA of the CDR3 is TGTGCCACCAGCAGAGGAGACGGTGGGCAGGGCTATGGCTACACCTTC.

The chain employs TRBV5-1 and TRBJ2-3; TRBD2 aligns across 7 bases. J lost 0 bases, V lost 0 bases, and 4 bases had no gene match. The CDR3 consists of 16 residues. Looked up from germline, CDR1 is SGHRS and CDR2 is YFSETQ. Here the CDR3 DNA reads TGCGCCAGCAGCTTGGAGTGGGGGGGAAGCACAGATACGCAGTATTTT. Residues: CASSLEWGGSTDTQYF.

The rearrangement uses TRBV7-9 and TRBJ1-1; tentatively, D is TRBD1 (5 bases). The CDR3 runs to 14 residues. The germline V and J ends were trimmed by 6 bases and 4 bases, with 15 bases remaining between them. The germline V gene encodes CDR1 SEHNR and CDR2 FQNEAQ (reference sequence). The CDR3 nucleotides are TGTGCCAGCAGTTCCCGCGGGGGAGTCACTGAAGCTTTCTTT. This translates into CASSSRGGVTEAFF.

V and J are TRBV6-5 and TRBJ2-7, with D uncertain. V lost 7 bases and J 3 bases, leaving 7 bases between the germline ends. CDR1 MNHEY and CDR2 SVGAGI come from the germline V gene. The CDR3 covers 11 residues. The CDR3 sequence is CASTEDYEQYF. CDR3 bases: TGTGCCAGCACTGAGGACTACGAGCAGTACTTC.

V is TRBV5-5 and J is TRBJ1-5; D might be TRBD1 (6 bases). CDR1 is SGHKS and CDR2 is YYEKEE in the germline V gene (reference sequence). This CDR3 contains 13 residues. Trimming pared 3 bases from V and 2 bases from J, leaving 6 bases between. CDR3 protein: CASSWTGNQPQHF. The CDR3 DNA follows: TGTGCCAGCAGCTGGACAGGCAATCAGCCCCAGCATTTT.

The rearrangement uses TRBV6-6 and TRBJ2-2; D may match TRBD1 or TRBD2 (6 bases each). This CDR3 is built from 16 residues. The germline V and J ends were trimmed by 5 bases and 6 bases, with 19 bases remaining between them. The germline V gene encodes CDR1 MNHNY and CDR2 SVGAGI (reference sequence). The CDR3 coding sequence is TGTGCCAGCAGTCCCGGGGGCGCAGATAGGGCCGGGGAGCTGTTTTTT. This sequence encodes CASSPGGADRAGELFF.

This clone was detected a few times. This chain links TRBV4-1 with TRBJ2-2, with TRBD2 matching 11 bases. Germline-derived CDR1 and CDR2 are MGHRA and YSYEKL. V lost 3 bases and J lost 2; bases outside the gene matches: 8. The CDR3 is made up of 18 amino acids. CDR3 region: CASSHDPRLAGNTGELFF. CDR3 DNA sequence: TGCGCCAGCAGCCACGACCCAAGACTAGCGGGAAACACCGGGGAGCTGTTTTTT.

This rearrangement joins TRBV29-1 to TRBJ2-3; D is undetermined. V lost 5 bases, J lost 2 bases, and 14 bases lay in between. Germline CDR1 is SQVTM and CDR2 is ANQGSEA. This CDR3 has 14 residues. The CDR3 DNA reads as TGCAGCGTTTTCTCGACTCTATACACAGATACGCAGTATTTT. It yields the protein CSVFSTLYTDTQYF.

The chain is built from TRBV29-1 and TRBJ2-1; D unclear. This CDR3 region has 12 residues. CDR1 SQVTM and CDR2 ANQGSEA come from the germline V gene. Trimming stripped 4 bases from V and 8 bases from J, with 12 bases between. The CDR3 DNA reads TGCAGCGTTGGGAGAAGGTCCGATGAGCAGTTCTTC. This codes for CSVGRRSDEQFF.

This clone has a single count. The chain uses TRBV27 and TRBJ1-2; 10 nucleotides match TRBD1. Germline trimming cut 6 bases from V and 8 bases from J; bases unmatched to any gene: 3. This CDR3 region has 12 residues. The germline V gene encodes CDR1 MNHEY and CDR2 SMNVEV (reference sequence). The CDR3 nucleotides are TGTGCCAGCAGGACAGGGGGCTACGGCTACACCTTC. This gives the protein CASRTGGYGYTF.

V usage is TRBV9 and J usage is TRBJ2-3, with 10 bases matching TRBD2. Germline loops: CDR1 SGDLS, CDR2 YYNGEE. The CDR3 covers 16 residues. V was clipped by 0 bases and J by 2 bases; unmatched bases: 3. The CDR3 here is CASSVGLAGVTDTQYF. Here the CDR3 DNA reads TGTGCCAGCAGCGTAGGACTAGCGGGTGTCACAGATACGCAGTATTTT.

V and J are TRBV19 and TRBJ2-5; 11 positions agree with TRBD1. With the DNA end fitting TRBJ2-7 better, the J assignment may be wrong. The germline gives CDR1 LNHDA, CDR2 SQIVND (reference sequence). This CDR3 is 15 amino acids long. CDR3: CASSAGTGGNYEQYF. CDR3 sequence (DNA): TGTGCCAGTAGTGCTGGGACAGGGGGAAACTACGAGCAGTACTTC.

A single count supports this clone. The chain uses TRBV9 and TRBJ1-2; D perhaps matches TRBD1 (5 bases). Germline V gives CDR1 SGDLS, CDR2 YYNGEE. The CDR3 is made up of 15 amino acids. V dropped 1 base and J dropped 6 bases, with 16 bases sitting between them. The CDR3 DNA sequence: TGTGCCAGCAGCGTATCACCGGGACTCGGCCATGGCTACACCTTC. Encoded protein: CASSVSPGLGHGYTF. Using reference TRBV9 and TRBJ1-2 for the parts outside the CDR3, the full variable domain is DSGVTQTPKHLITATGQRVTLRCSPRSGDLSVYWYQQSLDQGLQFLIQYYNGEERAKGNILERFSAQQFPDLHSELNLSSLELGDSALYFCASSVSPGLGHGYTFGSGTRLTVV.

The gene calls are TRBV6-1 and TRBJ1-1; perhaps TRBD1 as D (6 bases). CDR1 is MNHNS and CDR2 is SASEGT in the germline V gene. V lost 4 bases to trimming and J lost 4 bases, with 16 bases between them. The CDR3 runs to 15 residues. The DNA for the CDR3 is TGTGCCAGCAGTGGAACAGGGTGGCGGATCACTGAAGCTTTCTTT. Translated, it gives CASSGTGWRITEAFF.

The rearrangement joins TRBV18 to TRBJ1-2; D is ambiguous. From germline, CDR1 is KGHSH and CDR2 LQKENI. CDR3 length: 13 residues. The V end was cut by 6 bases, the J end by 4 bases, with 12 bases between. CDR3 sequence: CASSASESYGYTF. DNA for the CDR3: TGTGCCAGCTCTGCCAGTGAATCCTATGGCTACACCTTC.